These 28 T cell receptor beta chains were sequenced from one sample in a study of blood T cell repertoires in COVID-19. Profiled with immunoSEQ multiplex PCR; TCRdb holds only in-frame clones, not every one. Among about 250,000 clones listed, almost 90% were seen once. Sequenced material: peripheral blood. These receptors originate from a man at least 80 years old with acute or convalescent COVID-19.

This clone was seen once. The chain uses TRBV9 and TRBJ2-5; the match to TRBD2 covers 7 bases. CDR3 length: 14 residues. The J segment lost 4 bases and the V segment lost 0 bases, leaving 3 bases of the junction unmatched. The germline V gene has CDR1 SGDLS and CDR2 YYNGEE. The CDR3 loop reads CASSVGEGGETQYF. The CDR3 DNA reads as TGTGCCAGCAGCGTAGGGGAGGGAGGAGAGACCCAGTACTTC.

The CDR3 region is CASRPQVPGNTIYF. In DNA form, the CDR3 reads TGTGCCAGCAGGCCCCAGGTTCCAGGAAACACCATATATTTT. The genes are TRBV28 and TRBJ1-3, with D uncertain. Trimming shortened V by 6 bases and J by 4 bases, and 13 bases separated the two germline ends. There are 14 residues in the CDR3. Germline lookup yields CDR1 MDHEN and CDR2 SYDVKM.

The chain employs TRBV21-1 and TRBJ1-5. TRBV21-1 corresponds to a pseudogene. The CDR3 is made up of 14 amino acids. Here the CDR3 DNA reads TGTGCCGCCGCGGGGGCAGGCACGAATCAGCCCCAGCATTTT. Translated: CAAAGAGTNQPQHF.

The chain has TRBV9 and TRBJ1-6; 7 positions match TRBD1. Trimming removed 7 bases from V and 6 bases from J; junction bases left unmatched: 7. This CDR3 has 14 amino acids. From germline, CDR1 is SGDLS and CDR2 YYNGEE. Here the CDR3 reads CASSPGTANSPLHF. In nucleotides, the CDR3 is TGTGCCAGCTCCCCGGGGACAGCTAATTCACCCCTCCACTTT.

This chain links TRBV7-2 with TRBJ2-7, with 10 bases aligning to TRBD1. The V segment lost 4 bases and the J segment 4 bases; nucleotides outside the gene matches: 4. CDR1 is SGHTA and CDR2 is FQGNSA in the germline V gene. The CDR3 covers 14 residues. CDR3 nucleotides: TGTGCCAGCAGCTCGACAGGGGGCAAGTACGAGCAGTACTTC. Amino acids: CASSSTGGKYEQYF.

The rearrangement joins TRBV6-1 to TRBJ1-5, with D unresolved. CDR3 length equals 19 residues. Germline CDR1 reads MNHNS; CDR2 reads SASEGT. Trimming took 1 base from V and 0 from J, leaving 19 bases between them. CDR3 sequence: CASSEGVNLRRNSNQPQHF. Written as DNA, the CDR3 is TGTGCCAGCAGTGAAGGGGTAAATTTACGGCGGAATAGCAATCAGCCCCAGCATTTT.

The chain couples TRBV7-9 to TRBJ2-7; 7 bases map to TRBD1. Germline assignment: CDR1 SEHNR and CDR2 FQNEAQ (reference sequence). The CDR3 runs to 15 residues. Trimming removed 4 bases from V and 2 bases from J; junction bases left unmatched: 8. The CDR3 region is CASSSETGRPYEQYF. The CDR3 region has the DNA TGTGCCAGCAGCTCCGAGACAGGGAGACCCTACGAGCAGTACTTC. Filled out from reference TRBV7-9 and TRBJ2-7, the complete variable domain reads DTGVSQNPRHKITKRGQNVTFRCDPISEHNRLYWYRQTLGQGPEFLTYFQNEAQLEKSRLLSDRFSAERPKGSFSTLEIQRTEQGDSAMYLCASSSETGRPYEQYFGPGTRLTVT.

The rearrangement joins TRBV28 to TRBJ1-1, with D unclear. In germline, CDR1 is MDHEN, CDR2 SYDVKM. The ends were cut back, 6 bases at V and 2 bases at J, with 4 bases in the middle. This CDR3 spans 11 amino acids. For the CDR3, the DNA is TGTGCCAGCAGCCAAAACACTGAAGCTTTCTTT. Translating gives CASSQNTEAFF.

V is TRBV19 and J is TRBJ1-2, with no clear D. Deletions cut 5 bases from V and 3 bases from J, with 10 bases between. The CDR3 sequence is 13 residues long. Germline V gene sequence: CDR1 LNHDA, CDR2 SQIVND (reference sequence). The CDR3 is CASSLSLDYGYTF. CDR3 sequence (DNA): TGTGCCAGTAGTCTATCATTGGACTATGGCTACACCTTC. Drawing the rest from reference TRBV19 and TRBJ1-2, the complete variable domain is DGGITQSPKYLFRKEGQNVTLSCEQNLNHDAMYWYRQDPGQGLRLIYYSQIVNDFQKGDIAEGYSVSREKKESFPLTVTSAQKNPTAFYLCASSLSLDYGYTFGSGTRLTVV.

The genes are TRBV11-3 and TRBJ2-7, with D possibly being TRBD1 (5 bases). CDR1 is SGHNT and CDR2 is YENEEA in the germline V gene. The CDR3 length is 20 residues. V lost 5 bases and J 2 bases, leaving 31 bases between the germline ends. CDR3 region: CASSHSTQGAISQCPYEQYF. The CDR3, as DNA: TGTGCCAGCAGCCATTCTACGCAGGGTGCAATTTCCCAGTGCCCCTACGAGCAGTACTTC.

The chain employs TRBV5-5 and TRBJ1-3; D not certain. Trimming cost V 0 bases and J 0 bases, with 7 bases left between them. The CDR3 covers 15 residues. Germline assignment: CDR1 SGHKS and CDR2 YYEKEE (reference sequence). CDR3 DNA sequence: TGTGCCAGCAGCTTGGGCACTTACTCTGGAAACACCATATATTTT. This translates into CASSLGTYSGNTIYF.

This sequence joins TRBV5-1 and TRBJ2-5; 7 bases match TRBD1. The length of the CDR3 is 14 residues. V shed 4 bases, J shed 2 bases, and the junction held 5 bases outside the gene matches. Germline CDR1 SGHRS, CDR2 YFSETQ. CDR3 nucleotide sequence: TGCGCCAGCAGCGGAGGACAGGTACAAGAGACCCAGTACTTC. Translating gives CASSGGQVQETQYF.

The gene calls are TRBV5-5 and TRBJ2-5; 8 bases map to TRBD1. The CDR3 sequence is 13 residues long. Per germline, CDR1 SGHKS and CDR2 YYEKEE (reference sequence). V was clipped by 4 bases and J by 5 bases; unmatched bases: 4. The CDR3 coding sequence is TGTGCCAGCAGCATGGACAGGGCGGAGACCCAGTACTTC. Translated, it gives CASSMDRAETQYF.

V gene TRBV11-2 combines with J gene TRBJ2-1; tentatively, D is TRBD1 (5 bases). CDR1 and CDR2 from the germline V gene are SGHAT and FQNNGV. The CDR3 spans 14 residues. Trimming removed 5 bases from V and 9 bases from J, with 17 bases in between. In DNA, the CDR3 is TGTGCCAGCAGCCTAGGGGCAGGGATTATTGAGCAGTTCTTC. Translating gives CASSLGAGIIEQFF.

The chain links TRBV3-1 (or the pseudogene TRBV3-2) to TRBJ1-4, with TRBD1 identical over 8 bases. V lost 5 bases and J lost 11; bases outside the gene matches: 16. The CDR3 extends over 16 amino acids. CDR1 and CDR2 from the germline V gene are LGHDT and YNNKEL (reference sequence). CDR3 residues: CASSFSFGQGGGKLFF. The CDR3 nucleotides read TGTGCCAGCAGCTTTTCTTTCGGACAGGGTGGGGGGAAACTGTTTTTT.

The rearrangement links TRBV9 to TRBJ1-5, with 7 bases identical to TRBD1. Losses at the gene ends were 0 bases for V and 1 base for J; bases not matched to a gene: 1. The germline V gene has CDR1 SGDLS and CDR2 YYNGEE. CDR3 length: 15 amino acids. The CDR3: CASSVGGQSNQPQHF. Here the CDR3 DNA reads TGTGCCAGCAGCGTAGGGGGACAGAGCAATCAGCCCCAGCATTTT. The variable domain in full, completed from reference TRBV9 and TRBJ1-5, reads DSGVTQTPKHLITATGQRVTLRCSPRSGDLSVYWYQQSLDQGLQFLIQYYNGEERAKGNILERFSAQQFPDLHSELNLSSLELGDSALYFCASSVGGQSNQPQHFGDGTRLSIL.

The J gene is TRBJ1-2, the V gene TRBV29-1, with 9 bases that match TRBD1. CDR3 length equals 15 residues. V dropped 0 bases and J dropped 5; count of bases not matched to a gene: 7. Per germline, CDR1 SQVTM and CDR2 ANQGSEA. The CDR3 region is CSVEDRDRDKYGYTF. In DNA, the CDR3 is TGCAGCGTTGAAGATCGGGACAGGGATAAGTATGGCTACACCTTC.

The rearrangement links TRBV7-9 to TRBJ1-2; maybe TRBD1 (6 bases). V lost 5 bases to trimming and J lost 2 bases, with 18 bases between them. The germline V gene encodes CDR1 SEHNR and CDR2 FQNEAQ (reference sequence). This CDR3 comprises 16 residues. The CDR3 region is CASSAASRDTNYGYTF. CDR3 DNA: TGTGCCAGCAGCGCAGCGAGCCGGGACACCAACTATGGCTACACCTTC.

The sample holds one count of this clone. The CDR3 sequence is CASSYSWQGNQPQHF. In nucleotides, the CDR3 is TGTGCCAGCAGTTACTCGTGGCAGGGCAATCAGCCCCAGCATTTT. The chain carries TRBV6-5 and TRBJ1-5; D remains ambiguous. V lost 0 bases, J lost 2 bases, and 8 bases lay in between. Germline CDR1 MNHEY, CDR2 SVGAGI. The CDR3 runs to 15 residues.

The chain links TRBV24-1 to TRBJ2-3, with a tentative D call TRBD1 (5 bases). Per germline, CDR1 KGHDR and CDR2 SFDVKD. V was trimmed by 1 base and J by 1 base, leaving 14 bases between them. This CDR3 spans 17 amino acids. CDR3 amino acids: CATSDFDSTSGTDTQYF. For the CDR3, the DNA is TGTGCCACCAGTGATTTTGACAGCACCTCGGGCACAGATACGCAGTATTTT.

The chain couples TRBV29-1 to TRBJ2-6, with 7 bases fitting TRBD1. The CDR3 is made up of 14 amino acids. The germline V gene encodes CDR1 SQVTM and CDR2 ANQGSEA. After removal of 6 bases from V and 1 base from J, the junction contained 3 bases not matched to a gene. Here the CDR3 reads CSVDRASGANVLTF. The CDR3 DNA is TGCAGCGTCGACAGGGCTTCTGGGGCCAACGTCCTGACTTTC.

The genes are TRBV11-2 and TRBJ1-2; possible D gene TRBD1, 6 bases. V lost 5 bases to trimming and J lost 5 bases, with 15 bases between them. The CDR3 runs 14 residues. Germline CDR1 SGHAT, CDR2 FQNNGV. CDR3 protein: CASSVPDSLYGYTF. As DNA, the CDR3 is TGTGCCAGCAGCGTCCCGGACAGCTTATATGGCTACACCTTC.

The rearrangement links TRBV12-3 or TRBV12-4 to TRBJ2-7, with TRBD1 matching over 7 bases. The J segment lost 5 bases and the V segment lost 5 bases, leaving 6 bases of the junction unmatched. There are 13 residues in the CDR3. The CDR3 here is CASSIGQVDEQYF. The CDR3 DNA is TGTGCCAGCAGTATCGGACAGGTTGACGAGCAGTACTTC.

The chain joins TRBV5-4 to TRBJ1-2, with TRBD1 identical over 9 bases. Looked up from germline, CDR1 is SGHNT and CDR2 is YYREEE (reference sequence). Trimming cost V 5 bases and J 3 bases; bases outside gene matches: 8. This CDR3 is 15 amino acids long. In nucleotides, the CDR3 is TGTGCCAGCAGTTGGTCGGGACAGGGCTACTATGGCTACACCTTC. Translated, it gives CASSWSGQGYYGYTF.

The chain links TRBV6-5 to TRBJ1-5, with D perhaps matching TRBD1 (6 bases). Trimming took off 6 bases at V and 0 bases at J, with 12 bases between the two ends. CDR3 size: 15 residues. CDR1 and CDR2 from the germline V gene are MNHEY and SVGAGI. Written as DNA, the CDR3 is TGTGCCAGCAGGGGGACAACAAATAGCAATCAGCCCCAGCATTTT. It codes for CASRGTTNSNQPQHF.

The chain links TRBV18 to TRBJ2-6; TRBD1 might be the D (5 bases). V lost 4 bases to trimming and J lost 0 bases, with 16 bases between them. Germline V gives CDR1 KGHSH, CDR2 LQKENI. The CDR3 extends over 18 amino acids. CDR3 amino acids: CASSLRTPPLSGANVLTF. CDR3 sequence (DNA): TGTGCCAGCTCACTACGGACACCTCCTCTCTCTGGGGCCAACGTCCTGACTTTC.

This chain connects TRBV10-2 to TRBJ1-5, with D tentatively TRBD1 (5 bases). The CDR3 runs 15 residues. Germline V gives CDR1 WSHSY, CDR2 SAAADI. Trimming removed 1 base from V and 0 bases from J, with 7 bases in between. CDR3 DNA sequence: TGCGCCAGCAGTGAGTACAGGAGTAGCAATCAGCCCCAGCATTTT. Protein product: CASSEYRSSNQPQHF.

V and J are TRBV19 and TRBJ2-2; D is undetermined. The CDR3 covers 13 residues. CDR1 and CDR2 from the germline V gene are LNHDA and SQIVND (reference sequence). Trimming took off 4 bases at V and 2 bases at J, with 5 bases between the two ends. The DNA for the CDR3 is TGTGCCAGTAGTAACTATAACACCGGGGAGCTGTTTTTT. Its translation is CASSNYNTGELFF.